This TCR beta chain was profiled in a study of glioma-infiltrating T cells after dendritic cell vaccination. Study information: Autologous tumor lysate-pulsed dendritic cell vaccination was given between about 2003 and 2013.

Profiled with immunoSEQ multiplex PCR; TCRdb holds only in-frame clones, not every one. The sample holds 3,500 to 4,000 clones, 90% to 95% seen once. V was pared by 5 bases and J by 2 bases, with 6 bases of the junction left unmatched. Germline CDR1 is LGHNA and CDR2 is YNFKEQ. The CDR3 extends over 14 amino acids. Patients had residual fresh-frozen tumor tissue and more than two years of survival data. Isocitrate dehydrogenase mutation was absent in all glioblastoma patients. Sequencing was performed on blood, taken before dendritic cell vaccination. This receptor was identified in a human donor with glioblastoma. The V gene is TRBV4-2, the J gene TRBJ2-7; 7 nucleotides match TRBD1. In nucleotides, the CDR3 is TGTGCCAGCAGCTCCCGGACAGGAACCTACGAGCAGTACTTC. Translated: CASSSRTGTYEQYF.